A selection of T cell receptor beta chains follows, all from one sample in a study of CD8 T cells in Susac syndrome. TCRdb passed the immunoSEQ multiplex PCR reads through MiXCR, listing each CDR3 protein once. The table has tens of thousands of distinct CDR3 sequences, 90% to 95% seen once. Sequencing used CD4+ T cells from PBMCs. The source is a human donor with Susac syndrome. Both conserved end residues are part of each CDR3. D genes are given only for firm matches. Clone size is given for some rows only: seen once, a few or many times, or a class if the clone is expanded.

j_gene,v_gene,abundance,d_gene,CDR3aa,CDR3nt
TRBJ2-7,TRBV5-4,NA,NA,CASSLGTLSSYEQYF,TGTGCCAGCAGCTTGGGCACCCTTAGCTCCTACGAGCAGTACTTC
TRBJ2-3,TRBV7-8,NA,NA,CASSSLGAAVSTDTQYF,TGTGCCAGCAGCTCCCTTGGAGCCGCAGTTAGCACAGATACGCAGTATTTT
TRBJ2-2,TRBV3-1,NA,TRBD2,CASSQGGLASTGELFF,TGTGCCAGCAGCCAAGGGGGACTAGCGAGTACCGGGGAGCTGTTTTTT
TRBJ1-2,TRBV29-1,once,NA,CSGWGTWGNGYTF,TGCAGCGGGTGGGGGACCTGGGGGAATGGCTACACCTTC
TRBJ1-5,TRBV7-2,NA,TRBD1,CASRLSGTENQPQHF,TGTGCCAGCAGACTTAGTGGGACAGAAAATCAGCCCCAGCATTTT
TRBJ2-5,TRBV5-4,NA,TRBD1,CASSIDQGQGYF,TGTGCCAGCAGCATCGACCAAGGACAGGGATACTTC
TRBJ2-7,TRBV5-1,NA,TRBD1,CASSHGQGGYEQYF,TGCGCCAGCAGCCACGGACAGGGTGGATACGAGCAGTACTTC
TRBJ2-1,TRBV28,NA,TRBD2,CASSPLAGPYNEQFF,TGTGCCAGCAGTCCTCTAGCGGGGCCTTACAATGAGCAGTTCTTC
TRBJ2-7,TRBV4-1,NA,NA,CASSQDSATYEQYF,TGCGCCAGCAGCCAAGATTCGGCAACCTACGAGCAGTACTTC
TRBJ1-5,TRBV4-1,NA,NA,CASSPSDGNQPQHF,TGCGCCAGCAGCCCTTCAGACGGAAATCAGCCCCAGCATTTT
TRBJ1-2,TRBV29-1,once,NA,CSGFDGGYTF,TGCAGCGGCTTTGACGGCGGCTACACCTTC
TRBJ2-1,TRBV12-3/TRBV12-4,NA,TRBD2,CASSLSGGVHVF,TGTGCCAGCAGTCTTAGCGGGGGGGTACATGTCTTC
TRBJ1-5,TRBV2,NA,NA,CASSEEFNQPQHF,TGTGCCAGCAGTGAGGAGTTCAATCAGCCCCAGCATTTT
TRBJ2-3,TRBV4-3,once,NA,CASSQDLGSTDTQYF,TGCGCCAGCAGCCAAGACCTGGGATCAACAGATACGCAGTATTTT
TRBJ1-2,TRBV29-1,NA,NA,CSVEIPGSGYTF,TGCAGCGTTGAGATCCCGGGGAGTGGCTACACCTTC
TRBJ1-5,TRBV23-1,NA,NA,CASSSRQTQHF,TGCGCCAGCAGTTCCAGACAGACCCAGCATTTT
TRBJ1-1,TRBV14,NA,NA,CASSQGTGTEAFF,TGTGCCAGCAGCCAAGGCACGGGTACCGAAGCTTTCTTT
TRBJ2-1,TRBV6-1,NA,NA,CASSRPGEGSHNEQFF,TGTGCCAGCAGTCGCCCAGGGGAGGGTTCCCACAATGAGCAGTTCTTC